This TCR beta chain was recovered during a study of beta chain features in type 1 diabetes. Of the isolated RNA, all was reverse transcribed, and so the sequenced material was expressed TCRB transcripts. Sequenced by immunoSEQ multiplex PCR; TCRdb stores in-frame clones only, minus some. This sample has almost 350,000 clones; roughly 8% occur once, and the top ten carry 0.44%. The TCR was taken from a woman under 30 in good health. Sequencing input: central memory CD4+ T cells from blood.

The CDR3: CASNPGETSAAEAFF. CDR3 in DNA: TGTGCCAGCAATCCGGGGGAGACATCTGCCGCTGAAGCTTTCTTT. V usage is TRBV5-6 and J usage is TRBJ1-1, with D perhaps TRBD1 (5 bases). Trimming left V 6 bases short and J 6 bases short, with 21 bases between. This CDR3 is built from 15 residues. The V gene's germline CDR1 is SGHDT and CDR2 YYEEEE. The entire variable domain, with the rest obtained from reference TRBV5-6 and TRBJ1-1, is as follows: DAGVTQSPTHLIKTRGQQVTLRCSPKSGHDTVSWYQQALGQGPQFIFQYYEEEERQRGNFPDRFSGHQFPNYSSELNVNALLLGDSALYLCASNPGETSAAEAFFGQGTRLTVV.